This TCR beta chain is drawn from a study of T cells in narcolepsy. Study-wide results and limits: Some memory CD4+ repertoires had no autoreactive clone sequences. Blood of same and different patients, but not healthy controls, reportedly held recurring autoreactive clonotypes. Comparing one patient's CSF and blood CD4+ clonotypes highlighted HCRT- and TRIB2-specific autoreactive clonotypes.

Details on this clone: Its antigen remains unidentified.

Trimming shortened V by 4 bases and J by 1 base, and 15 bases separated the two germline ends. The germline V gene encodes CDR1 SGHRS and CDR2 YFSETQ. This CDR3 has 15 residues. Sequencing was performed with immunoSEQ multiplex PCR; in TCRdb, only in-frame clones are kept and a portion is missing. This table holds 25,000 to 30,000 clones, more than 75% found once. This receptor was identified in a human donor in good health. The chain carries TRBV5-1 and TRBJ2-7; possibly TRBD2 for D (6 bases). Specimen: memory (CD45RA-) CD4+ T cells from blood. The DNA for the CDR3 is TGCGCCAGCAGCCCCGGGGGAGGCAGGTCCTACGAGCAGTACTTC. This codes for CASSPGGGRSYEQYF. The full variable domain, with the rest looked up from reference TRBV5-1 and TRBJ2-7, is KAGVTQTPRYLIKTRGQQVTLSCSPISGHRSVSWYQQTPGQGLQFLFEYFSETQRNKGNFPGRFSGRQFSNSRSEMNVSTLELGDSALYLCASSPGGGRSYEQYFGPGTRLTVT.